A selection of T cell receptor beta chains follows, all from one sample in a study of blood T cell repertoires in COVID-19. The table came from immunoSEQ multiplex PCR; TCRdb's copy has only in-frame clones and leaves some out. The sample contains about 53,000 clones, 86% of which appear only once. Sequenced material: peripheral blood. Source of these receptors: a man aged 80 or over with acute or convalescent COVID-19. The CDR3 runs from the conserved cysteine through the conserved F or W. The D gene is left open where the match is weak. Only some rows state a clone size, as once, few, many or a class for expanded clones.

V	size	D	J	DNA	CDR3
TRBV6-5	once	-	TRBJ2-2	TGTGCCAGCACCATAGCCCAGACGAACACCGGGGAGCTGTTTTTT	CASTIAQTNTGELFF
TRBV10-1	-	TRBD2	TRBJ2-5	TGCGCCAGCAGTCCCGGGACTAGACAAGAGACCCAGTACTTC	CASSPGTRQETQYF
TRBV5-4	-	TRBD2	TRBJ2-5	TGTGCCAGCAGCTTACTAGCGGGGGAGAAGACCCAGTACTTC	CASSLLAGEKTQYF
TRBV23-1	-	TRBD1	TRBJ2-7	TGCGCCAGCAGTACTCAGGGGGACTCCTACGAGCAGTACTTC	CASSTQGDSYEQYF
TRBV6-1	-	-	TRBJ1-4	TGTGCCAGCAGTGAAAGAGGCAGCCGGTGGCAAAAACTGTTTTTT	CASSERGSRWQKLFF
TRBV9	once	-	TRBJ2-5	TGTGCCAGCAGCGTCAGGGGCTGGGAGACCCAGTACTTC	CASSVRGWETQYF
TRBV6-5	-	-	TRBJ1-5	TGTGCCAGCAAGCAAGGGAGGATCCAGCCCCAGCATTTT	CASKQGRIQPQHF
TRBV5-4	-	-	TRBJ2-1	TGTGCCAGCAGGGGGGGTTCGAAGCAGTTCTTC	CASRGGSKQFF
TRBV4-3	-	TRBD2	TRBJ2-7	TGCGCCAGCAGCCAAGATGGCGCGGGGACTAACTACGAGCAGTACTTC	CASSQDGAGTNYEQYF
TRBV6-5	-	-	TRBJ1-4	TGTGCCAGCAGTTACTCTGCGAATGAAAAACTGTTTTTT	CASSYSANEKLFF
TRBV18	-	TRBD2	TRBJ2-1	TGTGCCAGCTCACCTACCCCGGGACTAGCGGGGGGGCCCAATGAGCAGTTCTTC	CASSPTPGLAGGPNEQFF
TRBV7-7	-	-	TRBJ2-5	TGTGCTAGCAGCTCCAGACTGGCGAGAGTAGAGACCCAGTACTTC	CASSSRLARVETQYF
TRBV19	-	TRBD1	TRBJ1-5	TGTGCCAGTAGTATAGAGGACAGGGGTAGCAATCAGCCCCAGCATTTT	CASSIEDRGSNQPQHF
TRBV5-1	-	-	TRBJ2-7	TGCGCCAGCAGCTTGGAAGGGGTCCCCTACGAGCAGTACTTC	CASSLEGVPYEQYF
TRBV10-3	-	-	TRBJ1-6	TGTGCCATCAGTGACGGGCAGGGAGGGAATTCACCCCTCCACTTT	CAISDGQGGNSPLHF
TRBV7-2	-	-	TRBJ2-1	TGTGCCAGCAGCTTAGAAATATTCAATGAGCAGTTCTTC	CASSLEIFNEQFF
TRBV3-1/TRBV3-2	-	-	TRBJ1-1	TGTGCCAGCAGCCTGGGACAGAACACTGAAGCTTTCTTT	CASSLGQNTEAFF
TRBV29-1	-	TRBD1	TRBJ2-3	TGCAGCGCCATCCCGACAGGGGCAACGAATACGCAGTATTTT	CSAIPTGATNTQYF
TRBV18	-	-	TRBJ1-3	TGTGCCAGCTCACAAACAGGAAGGTCCCAAACTGGAAACACCATATATTTT	CASSQTGRSQTGNTIYF
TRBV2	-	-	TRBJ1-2	TGTGCCAGCAGTGAAGCGCTTCGGACAGTTTATGGCTACACCTTC	CASSEALRTVYGYTF
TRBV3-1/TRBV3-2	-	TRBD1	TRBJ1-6	TGTGCCAGCAGCCGCGACAGGGGCGGTGCACCCCTCCACTTT	CASSRDRGGAPLHF
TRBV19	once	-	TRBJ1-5	TGTGCCAGTAGTATAGATACAAGACAGCCCCAGCATTTT	CASSIDTRQPQHF
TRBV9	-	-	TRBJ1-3	TGTGCCAGCAGCGCCATCCCTACAGGCCGCTCTGGAAACACCATATATTTT	CASSAIPTGRSGNTIYF
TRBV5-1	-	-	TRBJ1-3	TGCGCCAGCAGCTTGGCCCAGGGACACGGAAACACCATATATTTT	CASSLAQGHGNTIYF
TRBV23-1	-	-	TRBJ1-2	TGCGCCAGCAGTCAATTGATTCCAGGGGAGAATGGCTACACCTTC	CASSQLIPGENGYTF
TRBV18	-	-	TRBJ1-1	TGTGCCAGCTCACTACAGAGAGCGGACACTGAAGCTTTCTTT	CASSLQRADTEAFF
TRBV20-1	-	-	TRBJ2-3	TGCAGTGCTTCACAAAATACGCAGTATTTT	CSASQNTQYF
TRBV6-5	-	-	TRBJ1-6	TGTGCCAGCAGACCCTTATCGGGGGGGGTTCTCCACTTT	CASRPLSGGVLHF
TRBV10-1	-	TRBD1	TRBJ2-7	TGCGCCAGCAGTGAGGAGGGACAGGCACCAGTCAACGAGCAGTACTTC	CASSEEGQAPVNEQYF
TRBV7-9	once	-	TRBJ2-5	TGTGCCAGCAGCTTAGCTGGCGGCCAAGAGACCCAGTACTTC	CASSLAGGQETQYF
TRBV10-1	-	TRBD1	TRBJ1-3	TGCGCCAGCGTCAGACAGGGCCGCGGCACCATATATTTT	CASVRQGRGTIYF
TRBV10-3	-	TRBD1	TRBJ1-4	TGTGCCATCAGCGAATCTGGGGCAGGGGGCATTGAAAAACTGTTTTTT	CAISESGAGGIEKLFF
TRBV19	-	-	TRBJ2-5	TGTGCCAGTAGTATAGGGGAGGATTTCCAAGAGACCCAGTACTTC	CASSIGEDFQETQYF
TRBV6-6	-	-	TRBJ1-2	TGTGCCAGCAGCCTAGGGAGTGGTTATGGCTACACCTTC	CASSLGSGYGYTF